This T cell receptor (beta chain) was identified in a study of T cell responses to AZD1222 COVID-19 vaccine (dated by TCRdb to about 2021). Regarding the research as a whole: TCR sequencing covered over 230 trial participants: 200 to 220 given two doses of AZD1222 and approximately 26 given two doses of MenACWY control vaccine. Trial participants were enrolled by age into 18-55, 56-69 and 70-plus year subgroups, with about 150, 27 and 61 TCR-sequenced participants respectively. General study outcomes and caveats: Participants were mostly white British, with more females than males. The authors suggested clonal diversity may have been underestimated. A significant rise in spike-specific TCR breadth and depth was observed after two AZD1222 doses relative to day 0 and relative to MenACWY recipients. The 56-69-year group was small, and its depth increase did not reach significance, likely because of low power. Because no day 14 peak-response samples were available, the repertoires could be characterized only after the peak T cell response. Reportedly, almost half of the unique spike-specific TCRs recognized epitopes lying outside the regions that are mutated in the B.1.351 and B.1.1.7 variants. Vaccine-associated CD4 TCRs spanned the whole spike protein, with dominant responses in regions 160-218 and 743-854. Conclusions about previously exposed vaccinees were limited because only 5 or 6 AZD1222 recipients were SARS-CoV-2 seropositive at baseline.

In the case of this clone: No antigen is known for it. Base qualities are not at hand, and no much larger clone is one base apart.

Measured from the cysteine to the phenylalanine, the CDR3 is 15 residues long. The entry retains the CDR3 DNA only, 45 bases that are in frame from base 1. The CDR1 and CDR2 encoded by the germline V gene (reference sequence) are MNHEY and SMNVEV. V was cut back by 2 bases and J by 1 base, leaving a gap of 11 bases between them. What the time point label conveys for this sample: about 28 days (+/-7) after the second vaccine dose. Because spike-specific TCR depth and breadth did not differ between the two schedules, AZD1222 recipients who got a second dose at roughly 4 weeks were pooled with those who got a second dose at roughly 12 weeks. Samples from vaccinated people were obtained from the UK trials COV001 and COV002, which included a single-blind randomized controlled phase 2/3 trial of AZD1222 (ChAdOx1 nCoV-19) in healthy adults. For TCRbeta chain sequencing, PBMC samples were collected from trial participants at day 0 and at day 28 after the second dose.

The CDR3 regions of human TCRbeta chains were subjected to immunosequencing. The authors' analysis ran thus. Repertoire TCRs were checked for matches against a reference library of SARS-CoV-2-specific TCRs that had been generated using the MIRA antigen-specificity platform. Breadth meant the fraction of unique TCRs that were SARS-CoV-2-associated, whereas depth meant the fraction of total T cells that were SARS-CoV-2-associated. Using the MIRA data, each spike-specific TCR was assigned both to the spike region to which the TCR was reactive and to a CD4 or CD8 class. Log10-transformed breadth and depth values were compared by one-way ANOVA with Sidak's multiple comparisons tests. What TCRdb holds here is the immuneACCESS table cut down to in-frame rearrangements. Part of the clones is not present; checked against another copy, under half of the missing clones reflect an unresolved V gene, and the others are unexplained. V and J calls and clone size are those listed in that table; D and trimming were worked out from the DNA. A total of 98,000 or so clones appear in this sample, about nine tenths of them only once. Of the sample, more than 15% falls within the top ten clones.

The chain is encoded by TRBV27 joined to TRBJ1-1; the D gene cannot be named for sure. The material sequenced was peripheral blood, taken 28 days after the second AZD1222 dose. The sequence derives from an adult who received the AZD1222 COVID-19 vaccine. The nucleotide sequence reads as follows: TGTGCCAGCAGTTTAGGCTTGGGAGGGAACACTGAAGCTTTCTTT. Its protein reads: CASSLGLGGNTEAFF.